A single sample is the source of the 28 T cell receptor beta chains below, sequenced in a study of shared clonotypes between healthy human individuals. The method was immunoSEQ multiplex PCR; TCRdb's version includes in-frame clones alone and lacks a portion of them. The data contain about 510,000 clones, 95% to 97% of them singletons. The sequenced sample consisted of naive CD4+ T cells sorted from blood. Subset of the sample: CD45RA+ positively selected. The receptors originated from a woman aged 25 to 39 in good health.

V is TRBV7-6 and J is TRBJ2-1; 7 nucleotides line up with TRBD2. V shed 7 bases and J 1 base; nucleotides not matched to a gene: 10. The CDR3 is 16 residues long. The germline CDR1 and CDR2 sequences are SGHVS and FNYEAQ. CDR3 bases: TGTGCCAGCACCCTCAGAGGGCGGGGGTCCTACAATGAGCAGTTCTTC. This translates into CASTLRGRGSYNEQFF. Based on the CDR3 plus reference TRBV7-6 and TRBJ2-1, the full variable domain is GAGVSQSPRYKVTKRGQDVALRCDPISGHVSLYWYRQALGQGPEFLTYFNYEAQQDKSGLPNDRFSAERPEGSISTLTIQRTEQRDSAMYRCASTLRGRGSYNEQFFGPGTRLTVL.

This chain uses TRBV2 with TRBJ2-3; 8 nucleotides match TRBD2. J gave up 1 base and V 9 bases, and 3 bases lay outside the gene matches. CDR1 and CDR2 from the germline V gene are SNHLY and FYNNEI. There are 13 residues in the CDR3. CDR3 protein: CARSLAGTDTQYF. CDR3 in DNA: TGTGCCAGATCACTAGCGGGCACAGATACGCAGTATTTT.

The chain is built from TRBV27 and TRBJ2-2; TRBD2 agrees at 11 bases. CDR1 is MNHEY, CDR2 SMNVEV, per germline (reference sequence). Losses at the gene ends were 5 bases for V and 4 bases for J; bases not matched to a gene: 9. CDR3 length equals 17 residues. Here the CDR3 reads CASSTTGLAVITGELFF. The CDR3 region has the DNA TGTGCCAGCAGTACAACGGGACTAGCGGTTATCACCGGGGAGCTGTTTTTT.

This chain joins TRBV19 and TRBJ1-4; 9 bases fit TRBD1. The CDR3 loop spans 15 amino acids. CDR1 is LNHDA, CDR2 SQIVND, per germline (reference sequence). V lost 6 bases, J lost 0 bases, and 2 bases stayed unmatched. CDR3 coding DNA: TGTGCCAGTAGGGACAGGGGTTCAACTAATGAAAAACTGTTTTTT. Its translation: CASRDRGSTNEKLFF.

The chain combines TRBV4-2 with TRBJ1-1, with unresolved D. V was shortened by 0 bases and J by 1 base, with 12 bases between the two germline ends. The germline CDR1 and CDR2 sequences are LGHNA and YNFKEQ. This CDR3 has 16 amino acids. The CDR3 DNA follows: TGTGCCAGCAGCCAAGATCCGCTCCAACGGAACACTGAAGCTTTCTTT. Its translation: CASSQDPLQRNTEAFF.

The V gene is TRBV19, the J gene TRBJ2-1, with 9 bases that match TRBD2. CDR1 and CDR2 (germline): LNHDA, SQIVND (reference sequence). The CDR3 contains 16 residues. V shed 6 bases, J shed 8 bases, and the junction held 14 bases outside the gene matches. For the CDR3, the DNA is TGTGCCAGTAGGCGACTCTTAGCGGGAGCCTCCCATGAGCAGTTCTTC. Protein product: CASRRLLAGASHEQFF.

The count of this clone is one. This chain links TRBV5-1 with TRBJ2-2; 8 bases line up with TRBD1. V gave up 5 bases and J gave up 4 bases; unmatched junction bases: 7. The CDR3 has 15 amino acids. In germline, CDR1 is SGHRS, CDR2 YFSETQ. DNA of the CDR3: TGCGCCAGCAGAACGACAGGGGCGCTCACCGGGGAGCTGTTTTTT. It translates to CASRTTGALTGELFF.

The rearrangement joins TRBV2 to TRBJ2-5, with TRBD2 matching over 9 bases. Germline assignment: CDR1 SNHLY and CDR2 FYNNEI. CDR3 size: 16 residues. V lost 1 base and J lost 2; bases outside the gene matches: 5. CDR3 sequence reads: CASSEGEAGGQETQYF. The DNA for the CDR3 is TGTGCCAGCAGTGAAGGCGAGGCGGGAGGGCAAGAGACCCAGTACTTC. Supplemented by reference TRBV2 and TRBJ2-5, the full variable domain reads EPEVTQTPSHQVTQMGQEVILRCVPISNHLYFYWYRQILGQKVEFLVSFYNNEISEKSEIFDDQFSVERPDGSNFTLKIRSTKLEDSAMYFCASSEGEAGGQETQYFGPGTRLLVL.

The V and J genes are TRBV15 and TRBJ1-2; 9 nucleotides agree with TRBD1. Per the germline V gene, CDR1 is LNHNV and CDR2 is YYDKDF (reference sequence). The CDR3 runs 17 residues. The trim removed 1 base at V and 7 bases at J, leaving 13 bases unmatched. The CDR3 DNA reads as TGTGCCACCAGCAGAGCCCCGAGGGACAGGGAGGATGGTGGCTACACCTTC. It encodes CATSRAPRDREDGGYTF.

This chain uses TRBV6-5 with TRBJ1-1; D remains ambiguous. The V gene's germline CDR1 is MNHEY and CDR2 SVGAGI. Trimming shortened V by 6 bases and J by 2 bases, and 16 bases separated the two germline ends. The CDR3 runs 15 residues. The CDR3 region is CASSRFDRVNTEAFF. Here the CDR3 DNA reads TGTGCCAGCAGCCGCTTCGACCGAGTTAACACTGAAGCTTTCTTT.

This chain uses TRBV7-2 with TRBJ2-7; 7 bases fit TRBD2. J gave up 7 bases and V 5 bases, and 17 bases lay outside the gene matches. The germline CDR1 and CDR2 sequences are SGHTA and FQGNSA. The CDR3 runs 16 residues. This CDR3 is CASSLTSASGRAEQYF. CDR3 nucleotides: TGTGCCAGCAGCCTTACGTCGGCTAGCGGACGGGCGGAGCAGTACTTC.

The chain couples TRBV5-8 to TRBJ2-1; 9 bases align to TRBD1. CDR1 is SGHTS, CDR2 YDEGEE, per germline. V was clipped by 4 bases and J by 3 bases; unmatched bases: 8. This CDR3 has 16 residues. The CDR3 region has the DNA TGTGCCAGCAGCACGACGGGACAGGGTAACTACAATGAGCAGTTCTTC. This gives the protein CASSTTGQGNYNEQFF.

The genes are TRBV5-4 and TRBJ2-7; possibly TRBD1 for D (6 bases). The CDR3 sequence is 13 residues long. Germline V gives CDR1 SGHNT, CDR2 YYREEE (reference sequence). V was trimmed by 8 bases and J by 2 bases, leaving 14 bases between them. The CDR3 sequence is CASGTPNAYEQYF. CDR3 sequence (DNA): TGTGCCAGTGGGACACCCAACGCCTACGAGCAGTACTTC.

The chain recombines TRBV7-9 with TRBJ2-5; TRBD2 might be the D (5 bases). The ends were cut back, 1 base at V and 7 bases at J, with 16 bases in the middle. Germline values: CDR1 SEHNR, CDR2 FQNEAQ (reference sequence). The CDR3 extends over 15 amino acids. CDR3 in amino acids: CASSLDLRGNGTQYF. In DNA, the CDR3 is TGTGCCAGCAGCTTAGACCTTCGGGGAAATGGGACCCAGTACTTC.

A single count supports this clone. CDR3 nucleotides: TGTGCCAGCACCGACAGGAAAGATACGCAGTATTTT. Translated, it gives CASTDRKDTQYF. V usage is TRBV6-6 and J usage is TRBJ2-3, with D perhaps TRBD1 (6 bases). Looked up from germline, CDR1 is MNHNY and CDR2 is SVGAGI (reference sequence). The CDR3 extends over 12 amino acids. V gave up 7 bases and J gave up 5 bases, with 10 bases separating them.

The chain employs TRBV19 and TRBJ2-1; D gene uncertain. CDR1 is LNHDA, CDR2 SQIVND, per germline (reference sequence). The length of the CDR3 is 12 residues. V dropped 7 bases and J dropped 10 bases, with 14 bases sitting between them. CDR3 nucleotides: TGTGCCAGTAACAGTCGAGGCCGCGAGCAGTTCTTC. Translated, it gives CASNSRGREQFF.

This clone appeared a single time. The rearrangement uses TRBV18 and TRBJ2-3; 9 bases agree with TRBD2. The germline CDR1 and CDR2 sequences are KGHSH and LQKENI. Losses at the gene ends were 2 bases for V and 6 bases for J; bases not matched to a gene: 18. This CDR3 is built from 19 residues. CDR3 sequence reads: CASSPLPTSSGSGMDTQYF. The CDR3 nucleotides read TGTGCCAGCTCACCATTACCCACCAGTAGCGGGAGCGGGATGGATACGCAGTATTTT.

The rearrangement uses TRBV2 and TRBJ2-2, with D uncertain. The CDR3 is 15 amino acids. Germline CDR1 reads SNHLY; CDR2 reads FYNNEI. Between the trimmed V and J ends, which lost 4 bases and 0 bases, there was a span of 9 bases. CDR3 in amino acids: CASSVTLANTGELFF. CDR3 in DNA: TGTGCCAGCAGTGTAACTCTCGCGAACACCGGGGAGCTGTTTTTT.

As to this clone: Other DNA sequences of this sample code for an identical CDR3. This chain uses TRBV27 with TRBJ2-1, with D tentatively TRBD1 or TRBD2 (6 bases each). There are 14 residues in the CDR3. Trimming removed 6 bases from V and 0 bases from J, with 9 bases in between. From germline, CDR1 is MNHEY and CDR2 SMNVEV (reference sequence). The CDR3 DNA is TGTGCCAGCAGAGGGGGGAGCTCCTACAATGAGCAGTTCTTC. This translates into CASRGGSSYNEQFF.

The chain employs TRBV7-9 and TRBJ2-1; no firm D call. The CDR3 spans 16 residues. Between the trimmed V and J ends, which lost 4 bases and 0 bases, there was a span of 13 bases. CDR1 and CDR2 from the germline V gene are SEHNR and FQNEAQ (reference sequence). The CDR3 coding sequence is TGTGCCAGCAGCTGGGCTGTGGAGCGCTCCTACAATGAGCAGTTCTTC. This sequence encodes CASSWAVERSYNEQFF.

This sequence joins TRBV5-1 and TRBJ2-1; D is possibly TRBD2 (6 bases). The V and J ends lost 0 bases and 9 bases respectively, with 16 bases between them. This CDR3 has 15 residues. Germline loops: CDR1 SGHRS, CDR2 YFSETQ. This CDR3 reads CASSLGSRENSEQFF. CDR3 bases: TGCGCCAGCAGCTTGGGGTCGCGGGAAAATAGTGAGCAGTTCTTC. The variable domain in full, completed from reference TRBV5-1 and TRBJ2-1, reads KAGVTQTPRYLIKTRGQQVTLSCSPISGHRSVSWYQQTPGQGLQFLFEYFSETQRNKGNFPGRFSGRQFSNSRSEMNVSTLELGDSALYLCASSLGSRENSEQFFGPGTRLTVL.

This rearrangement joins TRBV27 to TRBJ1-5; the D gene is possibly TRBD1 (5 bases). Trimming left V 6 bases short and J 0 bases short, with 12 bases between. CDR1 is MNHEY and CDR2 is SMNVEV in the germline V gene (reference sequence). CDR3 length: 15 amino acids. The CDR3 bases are TGTGCCAGCAGCCCCAACAGGAATAGCAATCAGCCCCAGCATTTT. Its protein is CASSPNRNSNQPQHF.

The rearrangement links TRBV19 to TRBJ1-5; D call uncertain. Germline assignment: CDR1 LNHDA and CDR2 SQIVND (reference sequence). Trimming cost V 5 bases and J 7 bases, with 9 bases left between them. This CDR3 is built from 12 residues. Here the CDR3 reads CASSLVSQPQHF. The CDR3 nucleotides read TGTGCCAGTAGTCTGGTTTCGCAGCCCCAGCATTTT.

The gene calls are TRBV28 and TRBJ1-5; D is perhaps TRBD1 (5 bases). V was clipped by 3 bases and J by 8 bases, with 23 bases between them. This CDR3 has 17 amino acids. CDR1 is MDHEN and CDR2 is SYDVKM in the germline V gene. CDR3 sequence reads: CASSFSPQGGAREPQHF. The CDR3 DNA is TGTGCCAGCAGTTTTAGCCCTCAGGGAGGTGCTCGTGAGCCCCAGCATTTT.

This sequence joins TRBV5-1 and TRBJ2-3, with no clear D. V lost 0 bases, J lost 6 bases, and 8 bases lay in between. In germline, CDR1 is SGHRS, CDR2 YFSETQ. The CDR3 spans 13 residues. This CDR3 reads CASSLGPVDTQYF. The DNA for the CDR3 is TGCGCCAGCAGCTTGGGACCGGTGGATACGCAGTATTTT.

DNA for the CDR3: TGTGCCAGCAGTTTACAGGGCCCCTCTGAGGAAGCTTTCTTT. Translated, it gives CASSLQGPSEEAFF. The rearrangement uses TRBV28 and TRBJ1-1; D is perhaps TRBD1 (5 bases). Germline V gives CDR1 MDHEN, CDR2 SYDVKM. CDR3 size: 14 residues. Trimming stripped 2 bases from V and 8 bases from J, with 15 bases between.

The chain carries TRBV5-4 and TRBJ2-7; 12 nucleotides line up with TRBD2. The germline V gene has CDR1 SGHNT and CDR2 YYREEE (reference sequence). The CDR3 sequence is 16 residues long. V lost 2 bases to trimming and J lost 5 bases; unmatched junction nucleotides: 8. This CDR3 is CASSFGLAGPMDEQYF. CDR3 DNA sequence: TGTGCCAGCAGCTTTGGACTAGCGGGACCGATGGACGAGCAGTACTTC.

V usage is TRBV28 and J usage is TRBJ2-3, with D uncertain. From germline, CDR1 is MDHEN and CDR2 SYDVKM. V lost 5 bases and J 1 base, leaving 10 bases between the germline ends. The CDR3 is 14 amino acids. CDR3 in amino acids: CASSPPRRTDTQYF. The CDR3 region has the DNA TGTGCCAGCAGTCCCCCCCGTCGCACAGATACGCAGTATTTT.